Shown below are 32 T cell receptor beta chains from a single sample sequenced in a study of tumor-infiltrating lymphocytes in primary liver carcinoma listed by TCRdb under 2017. Blood RNA was extracted from unsorted whole blood with TRIzol reagent; germline DNA came from the DNeasy Blood & Tissue kit. The run used an Illumina HiSeq 2500. A constant-region primer and ProtoScript II reverse transcriptase were used to reverse-transcribe TCRbeta-specific cDNA from around 530 ng total RNA. Three nested multiplex PCR rounds, following a slightly modified ARM-PCR procedure, were used to build the TCRbeta libraries. Multiplex TRBV1-TRBV30 forward primers and a Cbeta reverse primer were used in the first two PCR rounds, each of which was run for around 10 cycles. The public sequencing data were trimmed at Q25 with fastp and processed into clonotypes with MiXCR by TCRdb, which kept only in-frame beta chains. All rows with the same CDR3 protein become a single entry with the most common DNA and genes. Here the sample has about 320,000 distinct CDR3 sequences; around three fifths occur a single time. About 15% of the sample rests with the top ten.

Sequencing used peripheral blood. All receptors come from a woman aged 25 to 39 with primary liver carcinoma and hepatitis B virus infection.

This clonotype was seen ten or more times. The rearrangement links TRBV29-1 to TRBJ2-3, with 7 bases fitting TRBD2. The CDR3 runs to 17 residues. J lost 1 base, V lost 4 bases, and 14 bases had no gene match. Germline loops: CDR1 SQVTM, CDR2 ANQGSEA. CDR3 nucleotide sequence: TGCAGCGTTGCGGGAGGAGTTGAGGTCCAGGGCACAGATACGCAGTATTTT. The encoded protein is CSVAGGVEVQGTDTQYF.

With respect to this clonotype: A junction boundary mismatches the germline segment, possibly from a read error. The V call is TRBV28, the J call TRBJ2-1; D not resolved. Germline CDR1 reads MDHEN; CDR2 reads SYDVKM. The CDR3 extends over 14 amino acids. DNA of the CDR3: TGTGCCAGCAGCGAATTTAACACTTACAATGAGCAGCTCTTC. It encodes CASSEFNTYNEQLF.

Note on this clonotype: The germline gene is not matched at one end of the junction; a read error may be the cause. V gene TRBV11-2 combines with J gene TRBJ2-2; D is perhaps TRBD2 (5 bases). The CDR3 spans 13 residues. The germline CDR1 and CDR2 sequences are SGHAT and FQNNGV. CDR3 coding DNA: TGTGCCAGCAGCCCCCTGATATCCGGGGAACTGTTGTTT. Amino acid sequence: CASSPLISGELLF.

This chain uses TRBV19 with TRBJ1-5, with 8 nucleotides matching TRBD1. Per germline, CDR1 LNHDA and CDR2 SQIVND (reference sequence). The J segment lost 4 bases and the V segment lost 0 bases, leaving 8 bases of the junction unmatched. The CDR3 sequence is 17 residues long. CDR3 nucleotide sequence: TGTGCCAGTAGTATAGAGCCAGGGGGCCCGAAGAATCAGCCCCAGCATTTT. It encodes CASSIEPGGPKNQPQHF.

The V and J genes are TRBV19 and TRBJ2-7, with D perhaps TRBD1 (5 bases). Looked up from germline, CDR1 is LNHDA and CDR2 is SQIVND (reference sequence). The CDR3 consists of 13 residues. The V end lost 3 bases, the J end lost 3 bases, and 9 bases lay between the germline ends. The CDR3 protein is CASSITGGYEQYF. For the CDR3, the DNA is TGTGCCAGTAGTATCACAGGTGGCTACGAGCAGTACTTC.

The chain employs TRBV14 and TRBJ2-7; no firm D call. V lost 1 base, J lost 8 bases, and 12 bases lay in between. Germline CDR1 is SGHDN and CDR2 is FVKESK. This CDR3 is built from 13 residues. CDR3 sequence reads: CASSQVSSHKQYF. The DNA of the CDR3 is TGTGCCAGCAGCCAAGTTAGCTCCCACAAGCAGTACTTC.

A word on this clonotype: Since the CDR3 does not end with the conserved phenylalanine or tryptophan, this likely comes from a read error. This chain connects TRBV11-1 to TRBJ1-1; no clear D gene. CDR1 and CDR2 (germline): SGHAT, FQDESV (reference sequence). Trimming took off 1 base at V and 8 bases at J, with 20 bases between the two ends. This CDR3 contains 16 residues. In nucleotides, the CDR3 is TGTGCCAGCAGCTTAGGAGGGAGTAGGAGCCAGCAGGAAGCTTTCCTT. Residues: CASSLGGSRSQQEAFL.

This clonotype has a handful of counts. The chain joins TRBV7-9 to TRBJ2-1, with 9 nucleotides matching TRBD2. V lost 3 bases, J lost 2 bases, and 5 bases stayed unmatched. The CDR3 extends over 16 amino acids. Germline V lookup: CDR1 SEHNR, CDR2 FQNEAQ (reference sequence). The CDR3 DNA follows: TGTGCCAGCAGCTTGGGGCTAGCGGGACCCTACAATGAGCAGTTCTTC. The encoded protein is CASSLGLAGPYNEQFF.

The V and J genes are TRBV6-2 or TRBV6-3 and TRBJ1-2; a possible D gene is TRBD1 (5 bases). The V end was cut by 4 bases, the J end by 0 bases, with 12 bases between. CDR1 MNHEY and CDR2 SVGEGT come from the germline V gene. The CDR3 is 15 amino acids. CDR3: CASSSPGTTNYGYTF. CDR3 nucleotides: TGTGCCAGCAGTTCCCCCGGGACTACTAACTATGGCTACACCTTC.

As concerns this clonotype: Since a much larger clone is just one base distant, this may be a read error. The chain recombines TRBV29-1 with TRBJ2-5; D call uncertain. The germline CDR1 and CDR2 sequences are SQVTM and ANQGSEA. V was cut by 4 bases and J by 3 bases, with 12 bases left in between. This CDR3 comprises 13 residues. The CDR3, as DNA: TGCAGCGTTGCCCATAGTAGAAAAGAGACCCAGTACTTC. Translating it yields CSVAHSRKETQYF.

A word on this clonotype: Just one base apart from a much larger clone, this may be a read error. V usage is TRBV12-3 or TRBV12-4 and J usage is TRBJ1-5, with 12 bases matching TRBD1. The CDR3 spans 15 residues. CDR3 in amino acids: CANSLGTGGYQPQHF. The CDR3, as DNA: TGTGCCAACAGTTTAGGGACAGGGGGCTATCAGCCCCAGCATTTT.

As concerns this clonotype: This may stem from a read error, because a much larger clone lies one nucleotide away. The chain recombines TRBV29-1 with TRBJ2-1; D perhaps matches TRBD1 (6 bases). Germline V gene data show CDR1 as SQVTM and CDR2 as ANQGSEA. This CDR3 contains 13 residues. The CDR3 protein is CSVPEGGYNEQLF. The DNA for the CDR3 is TGCAGCGTTCCCGAAGGGGGATACAATGAGCAGCTCTTC.

The genes are TRBV6-4 and TRBJ2-3; D is uncertain. Looked up from germline, CDR1 is MRHNA and CDR2 is SNTAGT. Trimming shortened V by 5 bases and J by 4 bases, and 16 bases separated the two germline ends. CDR3 length: 15 amino acids. CDR3 in DNA: TGTGCCAGCAGTATGATAGCTTTGCCCCCAGATACGCAGTATTTT. Translation: CASSMIALPPDTQYF.

The CDR3 protein is CASNGDNYGYTF. In nucleotides, the CDR3 is TGTGCCAGCAATGGTGACAACTATGGCTACACCTTC. J is TRBJ1-2 and V is TRBV5-4, with D hard to call. The CDR3 is made up of 12 amino acids. The V end lost 6 bases, the J end lost 2 bases, and 8 bases lay between the germline ends. The germline CDR1 and CDR2 sequences are SGHNT and YYREEE (reference sequence).

This clonotype was seen at least ten times. The rearrangement joins TRBV6-5 to TRBJ2-3; 9 nucleotides match TRBD1. This CDR3 has 14 amino acids. CDR1 and CDR2 from the germline V gene are MNHEY and SVGAGI. With 10 bases clipped from V and 2 bases from J, the junction kept 7 bases outside the gene matches. Here the CDR3 DNA reads TGTGCCACCAAGGGACAGGGTAACACAGATACGCAGTATTTT. Translated, it gives CATKGQGNTDTQYF.

Turning to this clonotype: It is likely a read error, because the conserved phenylalanine at the end of the CDR3 is missing. V and J are TRBV11-3 and TRBJ2-5; no definite D call. This CDR3 has 13 residues. CDR1 and CDR2 (germline): SGHNT, YENEEA. CDR3 sequence (DNA): TGTGCCACCAGCGCCGAAGGGCGGGAGACCCAGTACCTC. Its protein product is CATSAEGRETQYL.

Comments on this clonotype: Relative to the germline gene, one junction end is altered; a read error may explain this. The chain recombines TRBV29-1 with TRBJ1-5; 9 bases align to TRBD1. Germline lookup yields CDR1 SQVTM and CDR2 ANQGSEA. The CDR3 has 17 amino acids. This CDR3 is CGIAGTGSRGSNQLQHF. CDR3 nucleotide sequence: TGCGGCATTGCCGGGACAGGGAGCCGAGGAAGCAATCAGCTCCAGCATTTT.

This chain joins TRBV12-3 or TRBV12-4 and TRBJ2-7; TRBD1 aligns across 7 bases. The CDR3 is 15 residues long. J lost 4 bases, V lost 11 bases, and 17 bases had no gene match. In nucleotides, the CDR3 is TGTGCCGGCCTACAATCCGGCAGACAGGGTTACGAGCAGTACTTC. It encodes CAGLQSGRQGYEQYF.

The chain recombines TRBV7-8 with TRBJ2-7; D remains unclear. V gave up 6 bases and J gave up 2 bases, with 17 bases separating them. The length of the CDR3 is 15 residues. Germline V lookup: CDR1 SGHVS, CDR2 FQNEAQ. Here the CDR3 reads CASSPRSGPTYEQYF. The CDR3 DNA is TGTGCCAGCAGTCCTAGATCTGGCCCTACCTACGAGCAGTACTTC.

This clonotype occurred once. At one end the junction does not follow the germline gene, possibly because of a read error. The V and J genes are TRBV6-1 and TRBJ2-7; 7 positions agree with TRBD2. The CDR3 runs 13 residues. CDR1 and CDR2 from the germline V gene are MNHNS and SASEGT. In DNA, the CDR3 is TGTGCCAGCAAGCCGGGGAGGGGTGGGGAGCAGTGCTTC. It yields the protein CASKPGRGGEQCF.

In regard to this clonotype: A much larger clonotype is one base distant, so this may be a read error. The chain joins TRBV11-2 to TRBJ1-3; no clear D. Germline lookup yields CDR1 SGHAT and CDR2 FQNNGV. The V end lost 4 bases, the J end lost 8 bases, and 9 bases lay between the germline ends. There are 12 residues in the CDR3. CDR3: CASSSVWDTIYF. The CDR3 DNA follows: TGTGCCAGCAGCTCAGTATGGGACACCATATATTTT.

The chain recombines TRBV6-5 with TRBJ1-2; D ambiguous. This CDR3 contains 14 residues. Trimming removed 4 bases from V and 4 bases from J, with 13 bases in between. Germline CDR1 MNHEY, CDR2 SVGAGI. The CDR3 region has the DNA TGTGCCAGCAGTTCCGGGATAGACGCCTATGGCTACACCTTC. Encoded protein: CASSSGIDAYGYTF.

Many counts were recorded for this clonotype. V gene TRBV12-5 combines with J gene TRBJ2-1; weak D call: TRBD1 (5 bases). The CDR3 spans 14 residues. Per the germline V gene, CDR1 is LGHNT and CDR2 is FRNRAP. The V end lost 7 bases, the J end lost 3 bases, and 13 bases lay between the germline ends. CDR3 sequence reads: CASDLTGYYNEQFF. DNA for the CDR3: TGTGCTAGTGACTTAACAGGATACTACAATGAGCAGTTCTTC.

This chain uses TRBV11-2 with TRBJ2-3; possibly TRBD1 or TRBD2 for D (5 bases each). CDR1 is SGHAT, CDR2 FQNNGV, per germline. With 5 bases removed from V and 0 bases from J, the gap between germline ends came to 15 bases. The CDR3 runs to 16 residues. The chain's CDR3 is CASSPKGTSSTDTQYF. The CDR3 bases are TGTGCCAGCAGCCCTAAGGGGACGTCGAGCACAGATACGCAGTATTTT.

This clonotype has a single count. The rearrangement joins TRBV11-1 to TRBJ2-7; D is unresolved. CDR3 size: 14 residues. Germline V CDR1 and CDR2: SGHAT, FQDESV (reference sequence). Trimming cost V 3 bases and J 5 bases, with 14 bases left between them. This CDR3 is CASSLSQWAHEQYF. CDR3 in DNA: TGTGCCAGCAGCTTGTCGCAGTGGGCTCACGAGCAGTACTTC.

In the case of this clonotype: A read error may produce the germline difference seen at one junction end. The chain links TRBV4-2 to TRBJ2-2, with 7 bases fitting TRBD1. The CDR3 runs to 16 residues. From germline, CDR1 is LGHNA and CDR2 YNFKEQ. The CDR3 loop is CTSSQAWGQQHGELFF. Written as DNA, the CDR3 is TGTACCAGCAGCCAAGCATGGGGACAGCAACACGGGGAACTGTTTTTT.

The genes are TRBV18 and TRBJ2-7; no clear D gene. Deletions cut 5 bases from V and 3 bases from J, with 11 bases between. Germline assignment: CDR1 KGHSH and CDR2 LQKENI. The CDR3 has 13 residues. The CDR3 sequence: CASSNRADYEQYF. CDR3 in DNA: TGTGCCAGCTCAAATAGGGCGGACTACGAGCAGTACTTC. Based on the CDR3 plus reference TRBV18 and TRBJ2-7, the full variable domain is NAGVMQNPRHLVRRRGQEARLRCSPMKGHSHVYWYRQLPEEGLKFMVYLQKENIIDESGMPKERFSAEFPKEGPSILRIQQVVRGDSAAYFCASSNRADYEQYFGPGTRLTVT.

This sequence joins TRBV12-3 or TRBV12-4 and TRBJ2-7, with D uncertain. The length of the CDR3 is 15 residues. Deletions cut 10 bases from V and 3 bases from J, with 22 bases between. DNA of the CDR3: TGTGCCAACATCCTCGATCCCGTCCTCTTCTACGAGCAGTACTTC. Protein product: CANILDPVLFYEQYF.

V usage is TRBV11-2 and J usage is TRBJ1-2; possibly TRBD1 for D (6 bases). The CDR3 length is 13 residues. The V end lost 3 bases, the J end lost 8 bases, and 13 bases lay between the germline ends. CDR1 is SGHAT and CDR2 is FQNNGV in the germline V gene. The CDR3 bases are TGTGCCAGCAGCTTGTCTCAGGGGAAAGGCTACACCTTC. Translated, it gives CASSLSQGKGYTF.

This clonotype turned up a few times. The chain employs TRBV7-9 and TRBJ2-1; 7 bases are a match to TRBD2. CDR1 and CDR2 from the germline V gene are SEHNR and FQNEAQ (reference sequence). The V segment lost 3 bases and the J segment 8 bases; nucleotides outside the gene matches: 10. The length of the CDR3 is 15 residues. CDR3 loop: CASSLTGTIPHEQFF. The CDR3 DNA reads as TGTGCCAGCAGCTTGACTGGGACTATCCCACATGAGCAGTTCTTC.

J is TRBJ2-2 and V is TRBV6-6; 9 positions agree with TRBD2. The J segment lost 5 bases and the V segment lost 8 bases, leaving 9 bases of the junction unmatched. Looked up from germline, CDR1 is MNHNY and CDR2 is SVGAGI (reference sequence). CDR3 size: 15 residues. CDR3 residues: CASLGSGSLTGELFF. The CDR3 DNA reads TGTGCCAGCCTGGGTAGCGGGAGTTTGACCGGGGAGCTGTTTTTT.

The chain has TRBV28 and TRBJ1-2, with 8 bases aligning to TRBD1. Germline loops: CDR1 MDHEN, CDR2 SYDVKM. CDR3 length: 14 residues. The trim removed 4 bases at V and 9 bases at J, leaving 10 bases unmatched. The CDR3 is CASSSPGQVVSYTF. For the CDR3, the DNA is TGTGCCAGCAGTTCTCCGGGACAGGTTGTTAGCTACACCTTC.